This is a list of T cell receptor beta chains from one sample in a study of blood T cell repertoires in COVID-19. Method: immunoSEQ multiplex PCR; TCRdb's copy keeps in-frame clones and lacks some. The sample shows 62,000 or so clones, around 73% of them seen only once. Sequenced material: peripheral blood. The receptors here all came from a man in his sixties with COVID-19, enrolled during active disease. Each CDR3 is given with its conserved first and last residue. A D gene is named only where the DNA matches it firmly. Clone size is given for some rows only: seen once, a few or many times, or a class if the clone is expanded.

TRBJ1-1 | TRBV12-3/TRBV12-4 | TRBD1 | 13 | . | CASSRQGNTEAFF | TGTGCCAGCAGCCGACAGGGGAACACTGAAGCTTTCTTT
TRBJ1-1 | TRBV6-5 | . | 14 | . | CASSPDRWDTEAFF | TGTGCCAGCAGTCCCGACAGGTGGGACACTGAAGCTTTCTTT
TRBJ2-3 | TRBV4-1 | TRBD2 | 16 | . | CASSRSSGGATDTQYF | TGCGCCAGCAGCCGCTCTAGCGGGGGGGCGACAGATACGCAGTATTTT
TRBJ2-3 | TRBV29-1 | . | 16 | few | CSVEEVGGGSTDTQYF | TGCAGCGTTGAAGAGGTGGGGGGTGGTAGCACAGATACGCAGTATTTT
TRBJ2-7 | TRBV12-5 | TRBD1 | 20 | many | CASGLAPGGTAGSIPYEQYF | TGTGCTAGTGGTTTGGCCCCGGGTGGGACAGCAGGGTCAATTCCGTACGAGCAGTACTTC
TRBJ2-3 | TRBV15 | . | 13 | . | CATSRDEEDTQYF | TGTGCCACCAGCAGAGATGAAGAGGATACGCAGTATTTT
TRBJ2-1 | TRBV29-1 | TRBD2 | 15 | . | CSVAWLAGGSNEQFF | TGCAGCGTCGCCTGGCTAGCGGGAGGTAGCAATGAGCAGTTCTTC
TRBJ2-5 | TRBV20-1 | TRBD1 | 16 | . | CSASGTQGEFLETQYF | TGCAGTGCTAGTGGAACACAGGGGGAGTTTCTGGAGACCCAGTACTTC
TRBJ1-1 | TRBV11-3 | . | 13 | once | CASSFEQNTEAFF | TGTGCCAGCAGCTTTGAACAGAACACTGAAGCTTTCTTT
TRBJ1-1 | TRBV27 | . | 14 | once | CASIPSGGGEWAFF | TGTGCCAGCATTCCATCGGGGGGGGGCGAGTGGGCTTTCTTT
TRBJ1-5 | TRBV27 | TRBD1 | 14 | . | CASRHRGGNQPQHF | TGTGCCAGCAGGCACAGGGGGGGGAATCAGCCCCAGCATTTT
TRBJ1-1 | TRBV11-3 | . | 13 | . | CASSPYRGTEAFF | TGTGCCAGCAGCCCCTACCGGGGTACTGAAGCTTTCTTT
TRBJ1-3 | TRBV28 | TRBD1 | 16 | . | CASSSTWDSSGNTIYF | TGTGCCAGCAGTTCGACGTGGGACAGCTCTGGAAACACCATATATTTT